The source of this T cell receptor beta chain is a study of T cells and Merkel cell carcinoma outcomes. General observations from the study: Reportedly, T-cell repertoire with density predicts Merkel cell carcinoma outcomes.

Clones were read by immunoSEQ multiplex PCR, and TCRdb kept only the in-frame ones, dropping some. Among roughly 4,600 clones listed, about 88% were seen once. The V gene's germline CDR1 is MNHEY and CDR2 SMNVEV (reference sequence). This CDR3 is built from 14 residues. The V end lost 1 base, the J end lost 4 bases, and 9 bases lay between the germline ends. With respect to this clone: Its antigen is not known.

The TCR originated in a human donor with Merkel cell carcinoma. The chain is built from TRBV27 and TRBJ2-3, with D hard to call. Source material: tumor tissue from Merkel cell carcinoma. CDR3 amino acids: CASSLLFAPDTQYF. CDR3 sequence (DNA): TGTGCCAGCAGTTTATTATTTGCCCCAGATACGCAGTATTTT.